These 13 T cell receptor beta chains came from one sample sequenced in a study of blood T cell repertoires in COVID-19. The method was immunoSEQ multiplex PCR; TCRdb's version includes in-frame clones alone and lacks a portion of them. The sample holds under 300,000 clones, roughly 91% seen once. Sequencing was performed on PBMCs or T cells enriched from blood (not recorded which). These TCRs come from a woman in her fifties or sixties in a cohort exposed to, infected with or recovered from COVID-19 (not recorded which).

J is TRBJ2-7 and V is TRBV9, with a weak D call TRBD1 (6 bases). CDR3 length: 14 residues. Germline values: CDR1 SGDLS, CDR2 YYNGEE. Trimming removed 4 bases from V and 2 bases from J, with 13 bases in between. DNA of the CDR3: TGTGCCAGCAGCTCCTTGACAGGCGCCTACGAGCAGTACTTC. It codes for CASSSLTGAYEQYF.

The gene calls are TRBV7-2 and TRBJ2-5, with 8 bases that match TRBD2. Looked up from germline, CDR1 is SGHTA and CDR2 is FQGNSA. The V segment lost 1 base and the J segment 2 bases; nucleotides outside the gene matches: 3. The CDR3 length is 15 residues. CDR3 sequence (DNA): TGTGCCAGCAGCTTAGATACTAGCGGACAAGAGACCCAGTACTTC. It encodes CASSLDTSGQETQYF. Looking up the rest from reference TRBV7-2 and TRBJ2-5 gives the full variable domain: GAGVSQSPSNKVTEKGKDVELRCDPISGHTALYWYRQSLGQGLEFLIYFQGNSAPDKSGLPSDRFSAERTGGSVSTLTIQRTQQEDSAVYLCASSLDTSGQETQYFGPGTRLLVL.

The chain combines TRBV19 with TRBJ2-1, with 9 bases fitting TRBD2. Germline V gene lookup returns CDR1 LNHDA and CDR2 SQIVND (reference sequence). V was clipped by 4 bases and J by 2 bases; unmatched bases: 9. The length of the CDR3 is 17 residues. The DNA for the CDR3 is TGTGCCAGTAGTAGCGGGAGGGCCGACGGGGCCTACAATGAGCAGTTCTTC. Residues: CASSSGRADGAYNEQFF.

This clone was found a few times. The chain employs TRBV27 and TRBJ2-5; the D gene is possibly TRBD2 (6 bases). Trimming left V 2 bases short and J 9 bases short, with 16 bases between. The CDR3 extends over 14 amino acids. The V gene's germline CDR1 is MNHEY and CDR2 SMNVEV (reference sequence). The CDR3 loop reads CASSLEGWGGAQYF. The CDR3 DNA is TGTGCCAGCAGTTTAGAGGGGTGGGGCGGGGCCCAGTACTTC.

The chain employs TRBV15 and TRBJ2-5; 12 positions match TRBD1. This CDR3 comprises 17 residues. CDR1 and CDR2 (germline): LNHNV, YYDKDF (reference sequence). Trimming removed 3 bases from V and 4 bases from J; junction bases left unmatched: 9. This CDR3 reads CATSRGLRDRGRETQYF. In DNA, the CDR3 is TGTGCCACCAGCAGGGGTCTACGGGACAGGGGGCGAGAGACCCAGTACTTC. Full variable domain (outside the CDR3, taken from reference TRBV15 and TRBJ2-5): DAMVIQNPRYQVTQFGKPVTLSCSQTLNHNVMYWYQQKSSQAPKLLFHYYDKDFNNEADTPDNFQSRRPNTSFCFLDIRSPGLGDTAMYLCATSRGLRDRGRETQYFGPGTRLLVL.

This sequence joins TRBV29-1 and TRBJ2-7; no clear D gene. The CDR3 covers 13 residues. Germline V lookup: CDR1 SQVTM, CDR2 ANQGSEA. Between the trimmed V and J ends, which lost 3 bases and 3 bases, there was a span of 12 bases. CDR3 DNA: TGCAGCGTTGAGTCGAGCGCCAGCTACGAGCAGTACTTC. Translated, it gives CSVESSASYEQYF.

This clone was recorded once. The chain uses TRBV28 and TRBJ1-1; D possibly corresponds to TRBD1 (5 bases). V gave up 6 bases and J gave up 4 bases, with 15 bases separating them. The CDR3 covers 14 residues. Germline V gene sequence: CDR1 MDHEN, CDR2 SYDVKM. The CDR3 protein is CASRYTGGRTEAFF. The CDR3 DNA reads TGTGCCAGCAGGTATACAGGTGGACGCACTGAAGCTTTCTTT.

The chain combines TRBV4-2 with TRBJ2-7; the match to TRBD1 covers 10 bases. CDR1 and CDR2 from the germline V gene are LGHNA and YNFKEQ. There are 19 residues in the CDR3. With V trimmed by 3 bases and J by 2 bases, 16 bases remained unmatched. CDR3 coding DNA: TGTGCCAGCAGCCACCTGACAGGGGGCACGCTAGCGGCCACCTACGAGCAGTACTTC. It codes for CASSHLTGGTLAATYEQYF.

This clone was seen a single time. The CDR3 DNA is TGTGCCAGCAGCCAGACAGGGTCCTACGAGCAGTACTTC. Translating it yields CASSQTGSYEQYF. The rearrangement links TRBV11-2 to TRBJ2-7; TRBD1 matches at 7 bases. Germline lookup yields CDR1 SGHAT and CDR2 FQNNGV. CDR3 size: 13 residues. The junction had 2 bases not matched to a gene; V was cut back by 5 bases and J by 1 base.

The chain joins TRBV4-1 to TRBJ2-5; possibly TRBD2 for D (5 bases). Germline V gene sequence: CDR1 MGHRA, CDR2 YSYEKL. The V end was cut by 0 bases, the J end by 5 bases, with 13 bases between. The CDR3 runs 15 residues. CDR3 protein: CASSQDSSGGETQYF. The CDR3 DNA sequence: TGCGCCAGCAGCCAAGACTCGTCAGGCGGGGAGACCCAGTACTTC.

The chain uses TRBV5-1 and TRBJ2-7; tentative D call: TRBD2 (6 bases). V was pared by 3 bases and J by 7 bases, with 17 bases between. This CDR3 comprises 14 residues. CDR1 and CDR2 (germline): SGHRS, YFSETQ. CDR3 sequence: CASSSDRESDEQYF. The CDR3 DNA reads TGCGCCAGCAGCTCCGACCGGGAGTCGGATGAGCAGTACTTC.

This chain connects TRBV10-3 to TRBJ2-7; a possible D gene is TRBD1 (6 bases). The germline V and J ends were trimmed by 3 bases and 0 bases, with 12 bases remaining between them. CDR1 is ENHRY, CDR2 SYGVKD, per germline. CDR3 length: 15 residues. CDR3 sequence reads: CAISDPQGGSYEQYF. The CDR3 DNA follows: TGTGCCATCAGTGATCCCCAAGGGGGCTCCTACGAGCAGTACTTC.

This clone was observed a few times. The rearrangement uses TRBV3-1 (or the pseudogene TRBV3-2) and TRBJ2-1; D remains unclear. Germline V gives CDR1 LGHDT, CDR2 YNNKEL (reference sequence). This CDR3 comprises 18 residues. V was cut by 0 bases and J by 0 bases, with 15 bases left in between. The CDR3 DNA follows: TGTGCCAGCAGCCAAGAAGCTCCGGATTCTAGCTCCTACAATGAGCAGTTCTTC. Its translation: CASSQEAPDSSSYNEQFF.